The next 15 T cell receptor beta chains were all read from a single sample in a study of OX40 agonist ivuxolimab in advanced cancers. Produced via immunoSEQ multiplex PCR; TCRdb's table is partial and in-frame only. This table holds 70,000 to 95,000 clones, 70% to 90% found once. This specimen was CD4+ or CD8+ T cells sorted from blood, taken in a trial of the OX40 agonist ivuxolimab. The receptors originated from an adult with an advanced solid tumor such as melanoma, head and neck, liver or kidney cancer.

V gene TRBV4-3 combines with J gene TRBJ2-3; 11 positions agree with TRBD2. Germline values: CDR1 LGHNA, CDR2 YSLEER. This CDR3 is 18 amino acids long. V was pared by 0 bases and J by 8 bases, with 13 bases of the junction left unmatched. This chain's CDR3 is CASSQDSGLGSGRVTQYF. The CDR3 DNA sequence: TGCGCCAGCAGCCAAGATTCGGGCCTCGGTAGCGGGAGGGTTACGCAGTATTTT.

The chain combines TRBV6-1 with TRBJ1-5, with unresolved D. Trimming shortened V by 2 bases and J by 0 bases, and 8 bases separated the two germline ends. CDR1 is MNHNS, CDR2 SASEGT, per germline. The CDR3 has 15 residues. The CDR3 DNA reads as TGTGCCAGCAGTGAATCGACACTTAGCAATCAGCCCCAGCATTTT. Residues: CASSESTLSNQPQHF.

V and J are TRBV6-1 and TRBJ2-2; D remains ambiguous. The germline CDR1 and CDR2 sequences are MNHNS and SASEGT. The V end was cut by 7 bases, the J end by 0 bases, with 6 bases between. The CDR3 has 13 amino acids. CDR3 in DNA: TGTGCCAGCACGGACCCGAACACCGGGGAGCTGTTTTTT. This codes for CASTDPNTGELFF.

The chain uses TRBV6-5 and TRBJ2-1; D is unresolved. The germline gives CDR1 MNHEY, CDR2 SVGAGI. Trimming stripped 5 bases from V and 6 bases from J, with 17 bases between. This CDR3 contains 15 residues. The DNA for the CDR3 is TGTGCCAGCAGTACCGAACGCGGCTGGTTCAATGAGCAGTTCTTC. It encodes CASSTERGWFNEQFF.

The V gene is TRBV5-4, the J gene TRBJ1-4; the D gene is possibly TRBD1 (5 bases). The CDR3 is 14 amino acids. The V and J ends lost 0 bases and 6 bases respectively, with 9 bases between them. Germline values: CDR1 SGHNT, CDR2 YYREEE (reference sequence). In DNA, the CDR3 is TGTGCCAGCAGCTTGGGAGGGGCCGATGAAAAACTGTTTTTT. Translation: CASSLGGADEKLFF.

The chain combines TRBV14 with TRBJ2-1, with 10 bases matching TRBD2. The trim removed 5 bases at V and 4 bases at J, leaving 8 bases unmatched. CDR3 length: 16 residues. The germline V gene encodes CDR1 SGHDN and CDR2 FVKESK. The CDR3 DNA is TGTGCCAGCAGCGCTCTAGCGGGAGTATGGTACAATGAGCAGTTCTTC. Protein: CASSALAGVWYNEQFF.

This clone was seen a few times. The V gene is TRBV30, the J gene TRBJ2-7, with 8 positions matching TRBD2. CDR1 GTSNPN and CDR2 SVGIG come from the germline V gene (reference sequence). With 3 bases clipped from V and 2 bases from J, the junction kept 6 bases outside the gene matches. This CDR3 contains 14 residues. As DNA, the CDR3 is TGTGCCTGGAGCGGAGCGGGAGCCACCTACGAGCAGTACTTC. Encoded protein: CAWSGAGATYEQYF.

Notes on this clone: Other DNA sequences in this specimen translate into the identical CDR3. The chain joins TRBV28 to TRBJ2-7; no firm D call. The CDR3 runs 11 residues. V lost 4 bases to trimming and J lost 0 bases, with 1 base between them. From germline, CDR1 is MDHEN and CDR2 SYDVKM. The CDR3 loop is CASSSSYEQYF. Here the CDR3 DNA reads TGTGCCAGCAGTTCCTCCTACGAGCAGTACTTC.

This rearrangement joins TRBV16 to TRBJ1-1; 9 bases are a match to TRBD1. Trimming at V came to 4 bases and at J to 1 base, leaving 4 bases not matched to a gene. CDR1 is KGHSY and CDR2 is FQNENV in the germline V gene. This CDR3 comprises 15 residues. The CDR3 sequence is CASSLDRGTNTEAFF. The CDR3, as DNA: TGTGCCAGCAGCCTGGACAGGGGAACGAACACTGAAGCTTTCTTT. The variable domain in full, with the rest retrieved from reference TRBV16 and TRBJ1-1, is GEEVAQTPKHLVRGEGQKAKLYCAPIKGHSYVFWYQQVLKNEFKFLISFQNENVFDETGMPKERFSAKCLPNSPCSLEIQATKLEDSAVYFCASSLDRGTNTEAFFGQGTRLTVV.

The genes are TRBV4-2 and TRBJ2-4; 7 bases fit TRBD1. Germline CDR1 and CDR2: LGHNA and YNFKEQ. The CDR3 runs 16 residues. V gave up 5 bases and J gave up 0 bases; unmatched junction bases: 7. This chain's CDR3 is CASSYQGVLAKNIQYF. In DNA, the CDR3 is TGTGCCAGCAGCTACCAGGGGGTCCTAGCCAAAAACATTCAGTACTTC.

This clone was seen only a few times. The chain employs TRBV29-1 and TRBJ1-1; tentative D call: TRBD1 (5 bases). Germline values: CDR1 SQVTM, CDR2 ANQGSEA. The CDR3 has 12 residues. V dropped 6 bases and J dropped 1 base, with 9 bases sitting between them. CDR3 in DNA: TGCAGCGTAGTGCAGGGGAACACTGAAGCTTTCTTT. This codes for CSVVQGNTEAFF.

This chain uses TRBV9 with TRBJ2-2; D gene unclear. The germline CDR1 and CDR2 sequences are SGDLS and YYNGEE. The CDR3 runs 18 residues. Trimming removed 0 bases from V and 2 bases from J, with 17 bases in between. The CDR3 coding sequence is TGTGCCAGCAGCGTAGGAAGAGACACGACGTCCAACACCGGGGAGCTGTTTTTT. Translation gives CASSVGRDTTSNTGELFF.

Remarks on this clone: The junction departs from germline at one end; a sequencing error may be responsible. The same CDR3 arises from other DNA sequences in this sample as well. V and J are TRBV6-6 and TRBJ2-2; 7 bases are shared with TRBD1. Germline CDR1 and CDR2: MNHNY and SVGAGI (reference sequence). This CDR3 has 14 residues. CDR3 coding DNA: TGTGCCAGCAGTTACGCGGACAGGACCGGGGAGTTGTTTTTT. Its protein is CASSYADRTGELFF.

This clone is judged medium-sized (0.01 to 0.1%). CDR3 amino acids: CASSLVPGHHYGYTF. The CDR3 DNA is TGTGCCAGCAGCTTAGTTCCGGGACATCACTATGGCTACACCTTC. The chain uses TRBV7-3 and TRBJ1-2; D may be TRBD1 (6 bases). The CDR3 runs 15 residues. CDR1 is SGHTA, CDR2 FQGTGA, per germline. The ends were cut back, 2 bases at V and 3 bases at J, with 13 bases in the middle.

The chain couples TRBV7-9 to TRBJ1-1; D is unresolved. Trimming cost V 1 base and J 0 bases, with 9 bases left between them. CDR1 is SEHNR, CDR2 FQNEAQ, per germline (reference sequence). This CDR3 is 15 amino acids long. For the CDR3, the DNA is TGTGCCAGCAGCTTAGTGTCAGAACTGAACACTGAAGCTTTCTTT. This sequence encodes CASSLVSELNTEAFF.